This T cell receptor beta chain was sequenced in a study of shared clonotypes between healthy human individuals. Overall study findings and caveats: It was expected that sequencing depth would affect clonotype sharing among donors.

As for this clone: No antigen is known for it.

Positively selected for CCR7, the CD45RO-negative cells used as naive CD8 cells excluded terminally differentiated effector memory CD45RA+ cells. The deep-level immunoSEQ assay was used. In the authors' workflow: Junction-only sequences without quality scores came from ImmunoSEQ, so filtering differed. Clones were read by immunoSEQ multiplex PCR, and TCRdb kept only the in-frame ones, dropping some. Clone size and V and J calls were adopted from that table, with D and trimming inferred from the DNA. The sample includes fewer than 850,000 clones, 95% to 97% of them seen just once. The CDR3 is 16 residues long. Trimming removed 2 bases from V and 0 bases from J; junction bases left unmatched: 7. CDR1 is SGHTS and CDR2 is YDEGEE in the germline V gene.

Material for sequencing was naive CD8+ T cells sorted from blood. The sequence came from a man aged 25-45 years in good health. V gene TRBV5-8 combines with J gene TRBJ1-1, with 7 bases fitting TRBD1. CDR3 loop: CASSLGTERMNTEAFF. The CDR3 DNA follows: TGTGCCAGCAGCTTAGGGACAGAAAGGATGAACACTGAAGCTTTCTTT.